This T cell receptor beta chain is from a study of siplizumab effects on memory and regulatory T cells. General study results and limits: The apparent diversity of naive T cells exceeded that of memory cells, and naive T cells seemed to make a major contribution to the alloresponse. On average, approximately 70% of mappable alloreactive CD4+ clones were Treg-derived under siplizumab, against about 30% in controls.

This CDR3 is built from 15 residues. The V gene's germline CDR1 is SEHNR and CDR2 FQNEAQ (reference sequence). Trimming took off 6 bases at V and 3 bases at J, with 14 bases between the two ends. Notes on this clone: As yet, its antigen is unknown.

TCR templates, about 100,000 per sample, were assayed. Profiling relied on immunoSEQ multiplex PCR, and the TCRdb table lists in-frame clones only, not all of them. Of some 87,000 clones listed, 70% to 90% were seen once; the top ten hold 15%. Sequencing was done on a sample of CD4+ T cells sorted from blood. The chain employs TRBV7-9 and TRBJ1-4, with D tentatively TRBD1 (6 bases). This clonotype originated in a human donor in good health. CDR3 amino acids: CASRNRDAANEKLFF. The CDR3 DNA reads TGTGCCAGCAGAAACAGGGACGCAGCTAATGAAAAACTGTTTTTT. The variable domain in full, with the rest retrieved from reference TRBV7-9 and TRBJ1-4, is DTGVSQNPRHKITKRGQNVTFRCDPISEHNRLYWYRQTLGQGPEFLTYFQNEAQLEKSRLLSDRFSAERPKGSFSTLEIQRTEQGDSAMYLCASRNRDAANEKLFFGSGTQLSVL.